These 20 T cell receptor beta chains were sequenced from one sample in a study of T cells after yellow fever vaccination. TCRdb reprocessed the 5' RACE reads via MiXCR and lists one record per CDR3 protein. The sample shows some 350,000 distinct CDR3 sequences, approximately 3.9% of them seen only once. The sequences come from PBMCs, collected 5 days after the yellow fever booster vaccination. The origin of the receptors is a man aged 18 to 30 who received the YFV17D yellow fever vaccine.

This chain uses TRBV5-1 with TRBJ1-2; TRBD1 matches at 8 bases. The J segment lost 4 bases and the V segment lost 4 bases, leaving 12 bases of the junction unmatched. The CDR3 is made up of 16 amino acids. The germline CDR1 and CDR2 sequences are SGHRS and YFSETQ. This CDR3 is CASSPRTGPDSYGYTF. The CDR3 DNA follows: TGCGCCAGCAGCCCGAGGACAGGGCCAGATAGCTATGGCTACACCTTC.

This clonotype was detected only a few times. The CDR3 region is CSARDFTSGTQETQYF. The CDR3 coding sequence is TGCAGTGCTAGAGATTTTACTAGCGGTACGCAAGAGACCCAGTACTTC. The rearrangement joins TRBV20-1 to TRBJ2-5; 8 positions agree with TRBD2. CDR1 and CDR2 from the germline V gene are DFQATT and SNEGSKA (reference sequence). The V segment lost 0 bases and the J segment 2 bases; nucleotides outside the gene matches: 8. There are 16 residues in the CDR3.

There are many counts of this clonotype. In DNA, the CDR3 is TGTGCCAGCAGCTTAACGGCCACGGGGACAGCTACGAAGAACACTGAAGCTTTCTTT. The encoded protein is CASSLTATGTATKNTEAFF. The J gene is TRBJ1-1, the V gene TRBV7-3; 7 bases are a match to TRBD1. V lost 0 bases and J lost 1; bases outside the gene matches: 14. The CDR3 runs 19 residues. Germline lookup yields CDR1 SGHTA and CDR2 FQGTGA.

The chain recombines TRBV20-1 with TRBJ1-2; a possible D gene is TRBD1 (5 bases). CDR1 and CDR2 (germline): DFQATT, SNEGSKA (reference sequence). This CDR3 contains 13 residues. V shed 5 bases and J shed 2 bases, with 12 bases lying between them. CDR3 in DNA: TGCAGTGCTCCCAGGGAGACAAACTATGGCTACACCTTC. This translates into CSAPRETNYGYTF.

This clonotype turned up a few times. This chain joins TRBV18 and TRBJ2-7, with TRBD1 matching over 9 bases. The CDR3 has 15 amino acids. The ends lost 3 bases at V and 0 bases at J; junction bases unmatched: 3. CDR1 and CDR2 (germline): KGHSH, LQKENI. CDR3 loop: CASSPGTGSSYEQYV. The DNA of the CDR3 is TGTGCCAGCTCACCGGGGACAGGGAGCTCCTACGAGCAGTACGTC.

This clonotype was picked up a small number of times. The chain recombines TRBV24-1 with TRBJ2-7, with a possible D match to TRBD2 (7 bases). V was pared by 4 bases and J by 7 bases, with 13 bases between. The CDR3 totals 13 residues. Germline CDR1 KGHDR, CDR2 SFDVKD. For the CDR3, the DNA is TGTGCCACCAGTGACGCCAGGGGAGGGGAGCAGTACGTC. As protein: CATSDARGGEQYV.

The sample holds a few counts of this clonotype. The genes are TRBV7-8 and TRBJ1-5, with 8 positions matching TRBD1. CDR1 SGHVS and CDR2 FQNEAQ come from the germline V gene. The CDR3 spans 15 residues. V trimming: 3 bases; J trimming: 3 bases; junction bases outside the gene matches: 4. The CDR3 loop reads CASSFTDRVNQPQHF. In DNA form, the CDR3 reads TGTGCCAGCAGCTTTACGGACAGGGTCAATCAGCCCCAGCATTTT. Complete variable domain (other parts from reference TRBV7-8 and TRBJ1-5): GAGVSQSPRYKVAKRGQDVALRCDPISGHVSLFWYQQALGQGPEFLTYFQNEAQLDKSGLPSDRFFAERPEGSVSTLKIQRTQQEDSAVYLCASSFTDRVNQPQHFGDGTRLSIL.

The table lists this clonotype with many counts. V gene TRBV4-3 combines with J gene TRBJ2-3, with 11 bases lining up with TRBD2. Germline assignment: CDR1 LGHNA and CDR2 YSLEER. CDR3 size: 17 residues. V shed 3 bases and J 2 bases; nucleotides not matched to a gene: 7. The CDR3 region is CASSQGGTSGYTDTQYF. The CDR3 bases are TGCGCCAGCAGCCAGGGGGGGACTAGCGGATACACAGATACGCAGTATTTT.

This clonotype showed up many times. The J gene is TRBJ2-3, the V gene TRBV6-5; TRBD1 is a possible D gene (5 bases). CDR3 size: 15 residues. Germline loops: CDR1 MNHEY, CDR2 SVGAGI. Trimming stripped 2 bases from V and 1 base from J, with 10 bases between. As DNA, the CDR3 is TGTGCCAGCAGTTACCCCAGGGAAGGCACAGATACGCAGTATTTT. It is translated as CASSYPREGTDTQYF.

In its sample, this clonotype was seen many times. This CDR3 reads CASSLASSYEQYF. The CDR3, as DNA: TGTGCCAGCAGCTTGGCCTCGTCTTACGAGCAGTACTTC. The rearrangement joins TRBV7-2 to TRBJ2-7; D uncertain. CDR3 size: 13 residues. The V end lost 3 bases, the J end lost 4 bases, and 10 bases lay between the germline ends. Looked up from germline, CDR1 is SGHTA and CDR2 is FQGNSA. The full variable domain, its missing parts supplied by reference TRBV7-2 and TRBJ2-7, is GAGVSQSPSNKVTEKGKDVELRCDPISGHTALYWYRQSLGQGLEFLIYFQGNSAPDKSGLPSDRFSAERTGGSVSTLTIQRTQQEDSAVYLCASSLASSYEQYFGPGTRLTVT.

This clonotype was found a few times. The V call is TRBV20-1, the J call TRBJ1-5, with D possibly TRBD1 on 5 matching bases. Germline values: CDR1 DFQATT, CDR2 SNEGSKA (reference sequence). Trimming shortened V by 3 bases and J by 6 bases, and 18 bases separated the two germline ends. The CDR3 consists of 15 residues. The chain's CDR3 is CSASGGDSGSQPQHF. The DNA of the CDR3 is TGCAGTGCTAGCGGGGGGGACTCTGGGAGTCAGCCCCAGCATTTT.

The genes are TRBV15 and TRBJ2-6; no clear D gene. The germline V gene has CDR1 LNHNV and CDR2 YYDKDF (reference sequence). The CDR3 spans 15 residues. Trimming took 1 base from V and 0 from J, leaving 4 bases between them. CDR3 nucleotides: TGTGCCACCAGCAGAGGAAGCTCTGGGGCCAACGTCCTGACTTTC. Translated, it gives CATSRGSSGANVLTF.

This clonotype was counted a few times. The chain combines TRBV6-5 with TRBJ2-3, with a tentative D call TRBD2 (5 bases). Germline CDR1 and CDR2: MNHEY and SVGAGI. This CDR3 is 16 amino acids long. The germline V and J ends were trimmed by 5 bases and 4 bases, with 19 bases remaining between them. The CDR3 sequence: CASSPAPVARADTQYF. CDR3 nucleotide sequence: TGTGCCAGCAGTCCCGCCCCAGTAGCGAGGGCAGATACGCAGTATTTT.

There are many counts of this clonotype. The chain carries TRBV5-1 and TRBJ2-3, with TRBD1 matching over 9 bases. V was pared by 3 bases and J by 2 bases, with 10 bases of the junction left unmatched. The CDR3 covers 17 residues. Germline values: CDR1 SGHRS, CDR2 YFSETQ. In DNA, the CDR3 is TGCGCCAGCAGCTCGGACAGGGGCTTTTCCCCCACAGATACGCAGTATTTT. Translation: CASSSDRGFSPTDTQYF.

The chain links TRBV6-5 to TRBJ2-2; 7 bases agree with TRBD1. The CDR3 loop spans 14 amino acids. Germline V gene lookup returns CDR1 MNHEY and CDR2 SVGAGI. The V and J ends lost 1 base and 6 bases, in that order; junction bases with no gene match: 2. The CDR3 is CASSYFQGAGELFF. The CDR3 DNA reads TGTGCCAGCAGTTACTTCCAGGGGGCCGGGGAGCTGTTTTTT.

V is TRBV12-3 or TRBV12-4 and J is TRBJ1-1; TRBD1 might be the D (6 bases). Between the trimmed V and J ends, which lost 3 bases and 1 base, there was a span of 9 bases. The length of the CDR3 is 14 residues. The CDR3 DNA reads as TGTGCCAGCAGTTTTTTGACAGGGAACACTGAAGCTTTCTTT. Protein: CASSFLTGNTEAFF.

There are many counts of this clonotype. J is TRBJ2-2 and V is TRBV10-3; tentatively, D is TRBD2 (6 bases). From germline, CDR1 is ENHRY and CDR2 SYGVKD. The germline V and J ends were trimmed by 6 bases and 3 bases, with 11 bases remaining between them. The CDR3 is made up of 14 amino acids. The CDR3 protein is CAISGRPDTGELFF. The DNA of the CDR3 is TGTGCCATCAGCGGGAGACCGGACACCGGGGAGCTGTTTTTT.

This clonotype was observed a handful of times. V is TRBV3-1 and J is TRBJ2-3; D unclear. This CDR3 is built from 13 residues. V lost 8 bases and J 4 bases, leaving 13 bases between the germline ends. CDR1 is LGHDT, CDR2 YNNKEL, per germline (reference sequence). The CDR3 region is CASASRLADTQYF. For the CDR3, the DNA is TGTGCCAGCGCCTCCCGGTTGGCAGATACGCAGTATTTT.

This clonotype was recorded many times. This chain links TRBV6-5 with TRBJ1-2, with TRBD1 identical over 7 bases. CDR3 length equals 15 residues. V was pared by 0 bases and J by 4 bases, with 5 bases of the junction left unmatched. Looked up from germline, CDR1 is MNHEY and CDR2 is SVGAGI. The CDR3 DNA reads TGTGCCAGCAGTTACTCCGAGACAGGGCTCTATGGCTACACCTTC. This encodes CASSYSETGLYGYTF.

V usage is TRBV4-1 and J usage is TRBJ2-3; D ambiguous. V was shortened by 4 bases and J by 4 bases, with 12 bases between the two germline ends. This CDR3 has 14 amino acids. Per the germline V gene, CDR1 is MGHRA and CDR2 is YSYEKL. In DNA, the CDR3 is TGCGCCAGCAGCCCACCCCAGAGGTCAGATACGCAGTATTTT. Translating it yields CASSPPQRSDTQYF.